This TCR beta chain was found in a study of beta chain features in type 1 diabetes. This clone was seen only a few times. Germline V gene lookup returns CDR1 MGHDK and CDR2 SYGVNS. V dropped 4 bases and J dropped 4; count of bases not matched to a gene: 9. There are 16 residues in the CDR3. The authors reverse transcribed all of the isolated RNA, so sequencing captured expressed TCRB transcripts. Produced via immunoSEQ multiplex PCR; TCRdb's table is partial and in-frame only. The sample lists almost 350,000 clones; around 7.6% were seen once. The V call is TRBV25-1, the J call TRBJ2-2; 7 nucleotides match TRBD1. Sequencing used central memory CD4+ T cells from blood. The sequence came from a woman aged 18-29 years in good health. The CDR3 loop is CASSARQGVSTGELFF. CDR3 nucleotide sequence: TGTGCCAGCAGTGCCCGACAGGGTGTCAGCACCGGGGAGCTGTTTTTT.